The 21 T cell receptor beta chains below were found in one sample sequenced in a study of response to subunit inactivated influenza vaccine. A single record per CDR3 protein comes from TCRdb applying MiXCR to the RT-PCR reads. The profile shows about 700,000 distinct CDR3 sequences, more than 11% of them singletons. Sequences were derived from PBMCs from blood, sampled roughly 2 weeks before vaccination. These TCRs come from a man in his fifties or sixties who received an inactivated influenza vaccine.

There are many counts of this clonotype. The chain carries TRBV12-3 or TRBV12-4 and TRBJ1-2; TRBD1 matches 8 bases. The CDR3 totals 16 residues. The trim removed 3 bases at V and 0 bases at J, leaving 6 bases unmatched. The CDR3 is CASSLILDRANYGYTF. DNA of the CDR3: TGTGCCAGCAGTTTGATCTTGGACAGGGCTAACTATGGCTACACCTTC.

The chain recombines TRBV20-1 with TRBJ2-7; D ambiguous. Trimming cost V 5 bases and J 3 bases, with 5 bases left between them. This CDR3 region has 10 residues. The V gene's germline CDR1 is DFQATT and CDR2 SNEGSKA (reference sequence). In DNA, the CDR3 is TGCAGTGCTCCAAACTACGAGCAGTACTTC. Amino acids: CSAPNYEQYF.

This clonotype turned up a few times. The chain is built from TRBV6-1 and TRBJ2-2, with D uncertain. Trimming removed 6 bases from V and 0 bases from J, with 14 bases in between. Germline V gene lookup returns CDR1 MNHNS and CDR2 SASEGT. This CDR3 has 16 residues. The CDR3 is CASRTAARANTGELFF. For the CDR3, the DNA is TGTGCCAGCAGAACCGCAGCACGCGCGAACACCGGGGAGCTGTTTTTT.

The genes are TRBV18 and TRBJ2-2, with a weak D call TRBD1 (6 bases). Trimming cost V 3 bases and J 4 bases, with 12 bases left between them. CDR3 length: 15 amino acids. Germline lookup yields CDR1 KGHSH and CDR2 LQKENI. This CDR3 is CASSPPGHLTGELFF. The CDR3 DNA is TGTGCCAGCTCACCCCCGGGACACCTCACCGGGGAGCTGTTTTTT.

This clonotype was seen a few times. The V and J genes are TRBV6-1 and TRBJ2-1; 7 bases are a match to TRBD2. Germline assignment: CDR1 MNHNS and CDR2 SASEGT. J lost 8 bases, V lost 3 bases, and 10 bases had no gene match. CDR3 length: 15 residues. The CDR3 region has the DNA TGTGCCAGCAGTGAGGCGGGAGTTGTGGCGCATGAGCAGTTCTTC. Its protein is CASSEAGVVAHEQFF.

This clonotype was counted only a few times. The CDR3 loop is CASSYPVSGNTIYF. CDR3 sequence (DNA): TGTGCCAGCAGCTACCCAGTGTCTGGAAACACCATATATTTT. The gene calls are TRBV12-3 or TRBV12-4 and TRBJ1-3; unclear D gene. The CDR3 consists of 14 residues. V was clipped by 6 bases and J by 1 base, with 10 bases between them.

This clonotype was found a few times. This chain uses TRBV10-3 with TRBJ2-5; a weak D match, TRBD2 (10 bases). This CDR3 has 22 amino acids. Germline CDR1 ENHRY, CDR2 SYGVKD. The V gene lost 4 bases and the J gene lost 3 bases, with 36 bases spanning the gap. Written as DNA, the CDR3 is TGTGCCATCAGTGTATGGGACAGGGAACGGTCGAAAGCGGGAGGGATTGAAGAGACCCAGTACTTC. Its translation is CAISVWDRERSKAGGIEETQYF.

This clonotype was seen only a few times. The chain uses TRBV29-1 and TRBJ2-3; 8 bases are a match to TRBD1. The CDR3 has 12 amino acids. The junction had 2 bases not matched to a gene; V was cut back by 4 bases and J by 5 bases. Per germline, CDR1 SQVTM and CDR2 ANQGSEA. The CDR3 nucleotides are TGCAGCGTTGGACAGGGGATAGATACGCAGTATTTT. Translation: CSVGQGIDTQYF.

This clonotype showed up many times. V usage is TRBV7-2 and J usage is TRBJ2-7; 7 bases are a match to TRBD2. J was trimmed by 3 bases and V by 1 base; bases with no gene match: 6. The germline V gene has CDR1 SGHTA and CDR2 FQGNSA. The CDR3 consists of 15 residues. CDR3 sequence reads: CASSLVVTGGYEQYF. CDR3 nucleotides: TGTGCCAGCAGCTTAGTAGTCACGGGGGGCTACGAGCAGTACTTC.

This clonotype was seen repeatedly, ten times or more. The chain is built from TRBV20-1 and TRBJ2-3, with D possibly TRBD2 on 5 matching bases. The CDR3 runs 11 residues. With 6 bases removed from V and 6 bases from J, the gap between germline ends came to 10 bases. Germline CDR1 reads DFQATT; CDR2 reads SNEGSKA (reference sequence). In nucleotides, the CDR3 is TGCAGTGCAACGCCGGGGGATACGCAGTATTTT. Its translation is CSATPGDTQYF.

This clonotype was seen more than once but under ten times. The J gene is TRBJ2-1, the V gene TRBV27; TRBD2 aligns across 8 bases. Germline V CDR1 and CDR2: MNHEY, SMNVEV (reference sequence). This CDR3 has 11 residues. Unmatched junction bases numbered 7, after V lost 8 bases and J lost 13 bases. CDR3 loop: CASHRGGLQFF. CDR3 in DNA: TGTGCCAGCCATCGGGGGGGGTTACAGTTCTTC.

This clonotype has just a few counts. The gene calls are TRBV12-3 or TRBV12-4 and TRBJ2-1; D assignment may be TRBD1 or TRBD2 (6 bases each). The germline V and J ends were trimmed by 7 bases and 8 bases, with 18 bases remaining between them. The CDR3 is made up of 14 amino acids. The CDR3 loop is CASIFETGADEQFF. As DNA, the CDR3 is TGTGCCAGCATCTTCGAGACGGGGGCAGATGAGCAGTTCTTC.

This clonotype was detected only a few times. The rearrangement uses TRBV5-6 and TRBJ1-1; TRBD1 aligns across 8 bases. The CDR3 loop spans 16 amino acids. The V gene end was trimmed by 5 bases and the J gene end by 0 bases; junction bases not matched to a gene: 9. Germline V gene lookup returns CDR1 SGHDT and CDR2 YYEEEE. In DNA form, the CDR3 reads TGTGCCAGCAGGCTGACAGGGGAAGGGATGAACACTGAAGCTTTCTTT. This codes for CASRLTGEGMNTEAFF.

The chain links TRBV11-1 to TRBJ2-2, with 13 bases matching TRBD2. Trimming cost V 5 bases and J 0 bases; bases outside gene matches: 9. The CDR3 contains 19 residues. From germline, CDR1 is SGHAT and CDR2 FQDESV (reference sequence). The CDR3 sequence: CASSAGTSGTLPNTGELFF. Written as DNA, the CDR3 is TGTGCCAGCAGCGCTGGGACTAGCGGGACCCTACCGAACACCGGGGAGCTGTTTTTT.

V gene TRBV7-9 combines with J gene TRBJ2-6; 10 bases are a match to TRBD1. Germline assignment: CDR1 SEHNR and CDR2 FQNEAQ (reference sequence). This CDR3 contains 17 residues. The V and J ends lost 6 bases and 4 bases, in that order; junction bases with no gene match: 9. CDR3: CASRPDRGWTGANVLTF. The DNA for the CDR3 is TGTGCCAGCAGGCCGGACAGGGGGTGGACGGGGGCCAACGTCCTGACTTTC. Complete variable domain (other parts from reference TRBV7-9 and TRBJ2-6): DTGVSQNPRHKITKRGQNVTFRCDPISEHNRLYWYRQTLGQGPEFLTYFQNEAQLEKSRLLSDRFSAERPKGSFSTLEIQRTEQGDSAMYLCASRPDRGWTGANVLTFGAGSRLTVL.

This clonotype was seen at least ten times. The CDR3 DNA follows: TGCGCCAGCAGCTTGGTTCTAGCGGGATTTGAAGATACGCAGTATTTT. Translating gives CASSLVLAGFEDTQYF. The V call is TRBV5-1, the J call TRBJ2-3; 9 bases agree with TRBD2. Trimming removed 0 bases from V and 5 bases from J; junction bases left unmatched: 7. From germline, CDR1 is SGHRS and CDR2 YFSETQ. This CDR3 spans 16 amino acids.

Comment on this clonotype: This may come from a read error, since a much larger clone is one base off. The gene calls are TRBV12-3 or TRBV12-4 and TRBJ2-3; TRBD2 aligns across 8 bases. The CDR3 sequence is 15 residues long. Trimming cost V 9 bases and J 2 bases; bases outside gene matches: 10. The CDR3 nucleotides are TGTGCCAGGACCTCAGCGGGGGCCACCACAGATACGCAGTATTTT. This sequence encodes CARTSAGATTDTQYF.

There are many counts of this clonotype. The V and J genes are TRBV20-1 and TRBJ2-7, with D possibly being TRBD1 or TRBD2 (5 bases each). V lost 6 bases and J lost 0, with 18 bases in between. The CDR3 contains 15 residues. CDR1 and CDR2 (germline): DFQATT, SNEGSKA (reference sequence). CDR3 nucleotides: TGCAGTGCCCCGAGGGGAGCGACAAGCTCCTACGAGCAGTACTTC. Residues: CSAPRGATSSYEQYF.

In nucleotides, the CDR3 is TGTGCCAGCAGTTATGGGACTAGCGGGAACAATGAGCAGTTCTTC. This encodes CASSYGTSGNNEQFF. The chain employs TRBV6-2 or TRBV6-3 and TRBJ2-1; 13 bases line up with TRBD2. V was pared by 3 bases and J by 5 bases, with 1 base of the junction left unmatched. The germline gives CDR1 MNHEY, CDR2 SVGEGT. The CDR3 spans 15 residues.

There are a few counts of this clonotype. The chain joins TRBV27 to TRBJ2-7; 7 bases match TRBD1. The length of the CDR3 is 13 residues. The germline gives CDR1 MNHEY, CDR2 SMNVEV (reference sequence). The ends lost 6 bases at V and 7 bases at J; junction bases unmatched: 9. In DNA form, the CDR3 reads TGTGCCAGCAGCCCAGACTCCAGGGGGGAGCAGTACTTC. This encodes CASSPDSRGEQYF.

This clonotype appeared many times. The rearrangement links TRBV6-2 or TRBV6-3 to TRBJ2-5, with TRBD2 as a possible D gene (5 bases). The CDR3 length is 13 residues. From germline, CDR1 is MNHEY and CDR2 SVGEGT. V shed 5 bases and J shed 1 base, with 8 bases lying between them. The CDR3: CASSRDPQETQYF. The CDR3 region has the DNA TGTGCCAGCAGTCGGGATCCCCAAGAGACCCAGTACTTC.